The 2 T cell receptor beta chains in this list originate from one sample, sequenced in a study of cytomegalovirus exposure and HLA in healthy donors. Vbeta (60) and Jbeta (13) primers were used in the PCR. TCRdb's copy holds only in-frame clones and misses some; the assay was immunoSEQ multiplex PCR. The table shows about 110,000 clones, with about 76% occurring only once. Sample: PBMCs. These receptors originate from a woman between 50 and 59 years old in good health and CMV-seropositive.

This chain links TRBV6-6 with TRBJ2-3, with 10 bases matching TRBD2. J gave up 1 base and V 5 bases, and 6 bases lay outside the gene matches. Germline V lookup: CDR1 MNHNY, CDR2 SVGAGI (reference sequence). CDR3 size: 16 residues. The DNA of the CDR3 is TGTGCCAGCAGTCCTACTAGCGGGGTGGGCACAGATACGCAGTATTTT. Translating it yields CASSPTSGVGTDTQYF.

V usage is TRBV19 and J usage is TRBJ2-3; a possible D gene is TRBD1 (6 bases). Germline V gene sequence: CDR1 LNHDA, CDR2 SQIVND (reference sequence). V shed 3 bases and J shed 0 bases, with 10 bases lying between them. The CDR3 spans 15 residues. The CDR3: CASSIGQGSTDTQYF. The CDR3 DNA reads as TGTGCCAGTAGTATCGGGCAGGGGAGCACAGATACGCAGTATTTT.